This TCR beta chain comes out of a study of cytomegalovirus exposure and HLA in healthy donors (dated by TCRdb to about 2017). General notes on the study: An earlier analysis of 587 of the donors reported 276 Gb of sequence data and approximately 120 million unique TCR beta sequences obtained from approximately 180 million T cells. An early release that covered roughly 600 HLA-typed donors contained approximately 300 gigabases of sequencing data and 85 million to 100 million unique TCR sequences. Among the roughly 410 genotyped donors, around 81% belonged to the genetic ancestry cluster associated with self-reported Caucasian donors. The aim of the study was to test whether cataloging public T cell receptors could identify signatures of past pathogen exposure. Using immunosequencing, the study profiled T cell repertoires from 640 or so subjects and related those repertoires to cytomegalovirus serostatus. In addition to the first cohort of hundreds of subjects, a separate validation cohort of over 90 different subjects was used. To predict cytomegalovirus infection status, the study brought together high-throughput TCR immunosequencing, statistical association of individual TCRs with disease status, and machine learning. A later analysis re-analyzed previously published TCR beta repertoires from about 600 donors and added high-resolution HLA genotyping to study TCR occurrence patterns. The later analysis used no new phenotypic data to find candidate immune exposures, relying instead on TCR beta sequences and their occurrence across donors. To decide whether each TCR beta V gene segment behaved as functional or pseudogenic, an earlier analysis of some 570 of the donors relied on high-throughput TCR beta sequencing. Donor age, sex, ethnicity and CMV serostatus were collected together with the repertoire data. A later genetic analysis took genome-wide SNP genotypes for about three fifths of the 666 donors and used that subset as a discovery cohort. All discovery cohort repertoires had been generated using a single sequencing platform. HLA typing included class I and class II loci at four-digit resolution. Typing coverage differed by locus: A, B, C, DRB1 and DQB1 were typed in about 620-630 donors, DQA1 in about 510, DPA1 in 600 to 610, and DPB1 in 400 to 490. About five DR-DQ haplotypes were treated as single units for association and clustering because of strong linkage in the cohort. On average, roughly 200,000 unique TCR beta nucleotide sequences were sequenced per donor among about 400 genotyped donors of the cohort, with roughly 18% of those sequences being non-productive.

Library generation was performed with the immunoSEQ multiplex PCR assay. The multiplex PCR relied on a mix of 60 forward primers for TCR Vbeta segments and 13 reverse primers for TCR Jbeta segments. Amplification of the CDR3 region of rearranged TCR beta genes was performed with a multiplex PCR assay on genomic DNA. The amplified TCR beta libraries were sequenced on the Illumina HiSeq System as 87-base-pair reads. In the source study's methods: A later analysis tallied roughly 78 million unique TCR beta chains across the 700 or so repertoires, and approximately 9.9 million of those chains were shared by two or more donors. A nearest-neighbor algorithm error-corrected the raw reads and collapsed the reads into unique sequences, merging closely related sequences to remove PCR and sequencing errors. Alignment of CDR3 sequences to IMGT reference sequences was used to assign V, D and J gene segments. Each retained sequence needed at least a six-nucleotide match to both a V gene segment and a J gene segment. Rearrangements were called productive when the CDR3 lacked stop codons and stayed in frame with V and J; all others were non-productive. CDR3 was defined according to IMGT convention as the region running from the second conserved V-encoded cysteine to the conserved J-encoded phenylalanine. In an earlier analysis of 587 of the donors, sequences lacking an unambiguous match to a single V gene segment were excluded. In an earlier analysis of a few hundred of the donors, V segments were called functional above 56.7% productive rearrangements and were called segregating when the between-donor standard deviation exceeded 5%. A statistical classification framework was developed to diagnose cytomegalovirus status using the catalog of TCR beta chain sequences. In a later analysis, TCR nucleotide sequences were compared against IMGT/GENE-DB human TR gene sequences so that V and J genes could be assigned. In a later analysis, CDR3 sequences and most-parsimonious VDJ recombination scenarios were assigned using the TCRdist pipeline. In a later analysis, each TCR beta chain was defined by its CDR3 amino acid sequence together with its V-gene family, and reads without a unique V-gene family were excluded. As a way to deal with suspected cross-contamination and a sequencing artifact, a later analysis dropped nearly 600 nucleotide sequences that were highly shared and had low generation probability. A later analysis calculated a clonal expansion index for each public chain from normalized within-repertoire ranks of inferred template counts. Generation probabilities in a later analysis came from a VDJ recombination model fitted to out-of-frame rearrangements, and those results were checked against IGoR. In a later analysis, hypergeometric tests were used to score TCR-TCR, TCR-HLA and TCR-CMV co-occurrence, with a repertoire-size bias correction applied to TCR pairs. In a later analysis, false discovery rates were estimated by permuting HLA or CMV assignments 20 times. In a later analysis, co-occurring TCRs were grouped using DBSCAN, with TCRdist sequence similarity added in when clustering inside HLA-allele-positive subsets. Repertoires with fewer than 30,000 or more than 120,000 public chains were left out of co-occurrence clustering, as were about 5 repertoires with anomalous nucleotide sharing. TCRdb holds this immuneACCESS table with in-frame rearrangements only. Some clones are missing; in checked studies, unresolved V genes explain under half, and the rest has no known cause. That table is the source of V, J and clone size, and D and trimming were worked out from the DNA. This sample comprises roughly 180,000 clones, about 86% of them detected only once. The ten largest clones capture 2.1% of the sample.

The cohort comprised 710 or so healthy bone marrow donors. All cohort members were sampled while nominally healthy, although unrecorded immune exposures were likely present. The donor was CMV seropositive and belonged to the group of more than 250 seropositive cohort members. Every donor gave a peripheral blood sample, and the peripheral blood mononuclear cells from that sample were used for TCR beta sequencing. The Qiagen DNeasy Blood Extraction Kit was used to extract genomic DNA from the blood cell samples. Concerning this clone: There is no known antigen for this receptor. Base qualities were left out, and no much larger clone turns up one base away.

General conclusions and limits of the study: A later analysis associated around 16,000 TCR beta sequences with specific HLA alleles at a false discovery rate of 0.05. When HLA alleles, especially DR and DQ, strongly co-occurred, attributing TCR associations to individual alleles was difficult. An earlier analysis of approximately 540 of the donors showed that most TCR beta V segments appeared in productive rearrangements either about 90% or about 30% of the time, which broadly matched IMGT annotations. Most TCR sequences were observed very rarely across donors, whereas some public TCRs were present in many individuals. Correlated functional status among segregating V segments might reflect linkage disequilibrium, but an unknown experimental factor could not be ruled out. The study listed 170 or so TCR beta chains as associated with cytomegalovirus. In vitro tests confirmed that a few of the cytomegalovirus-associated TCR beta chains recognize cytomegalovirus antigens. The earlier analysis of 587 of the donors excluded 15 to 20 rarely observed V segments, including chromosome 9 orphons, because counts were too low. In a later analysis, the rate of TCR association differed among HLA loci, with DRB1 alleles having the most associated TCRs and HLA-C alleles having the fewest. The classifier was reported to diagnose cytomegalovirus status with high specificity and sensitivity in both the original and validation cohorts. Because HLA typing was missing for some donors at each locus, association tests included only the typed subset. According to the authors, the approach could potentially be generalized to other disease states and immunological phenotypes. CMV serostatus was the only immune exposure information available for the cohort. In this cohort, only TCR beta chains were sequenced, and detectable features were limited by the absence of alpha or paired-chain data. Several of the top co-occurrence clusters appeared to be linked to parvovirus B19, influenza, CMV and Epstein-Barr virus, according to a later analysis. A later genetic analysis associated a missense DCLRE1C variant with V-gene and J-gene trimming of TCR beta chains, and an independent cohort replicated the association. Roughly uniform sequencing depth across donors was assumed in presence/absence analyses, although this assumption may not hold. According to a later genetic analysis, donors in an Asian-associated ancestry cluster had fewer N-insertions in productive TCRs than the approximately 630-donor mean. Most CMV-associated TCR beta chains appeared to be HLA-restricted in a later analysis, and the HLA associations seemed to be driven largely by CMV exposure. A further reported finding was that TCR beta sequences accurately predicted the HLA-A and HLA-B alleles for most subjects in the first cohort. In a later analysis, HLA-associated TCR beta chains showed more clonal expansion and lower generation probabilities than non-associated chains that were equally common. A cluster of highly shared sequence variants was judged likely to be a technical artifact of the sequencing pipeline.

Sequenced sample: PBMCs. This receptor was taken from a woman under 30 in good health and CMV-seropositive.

For the CDR3, the sequence is CASSIDLRGALSGNTIYF. The nucleotide sequence reads as follows: TGTGCCAGTAGTATCGACCTGCGGGGGGCACTCTCTGGAAACACCATATATTTT. The chain was built from TRBV19 and TRBJ1-3; matching of 6 bases hints at TRBD1 as the D gene. From the cysteine up to the phenylalanine, the CDR3 has a length of 18 residues. Only CDR3 DNA is held: 54 bases, read in frame from base 1. V was cut back by 3 bases and J by 0 bases, leaving a gap of 18 bases between them. Via the germline V gene (reference sequence), CDR1 is LNHDA and CDR2 SQIVND.